Shown below are 19 T cell receptor beta chains from a single sample sequenced in a study of T-cell reconstitution after alpha-beta-depleted transplantation in children. During its preparation, the TCRbeta library received unique molecular identifiers. TCRdb re-called the PCR reads through MiXCR, storing one row per CDR3 protein. There are almost 500,000 distinct CDR3 sequences in the sample; roughly a tenth occur only once, and just over 2% lies in the top ten. Sequences were derived from PBMCs, sampled before TCRalphabeta/CD19-depleted stem cell transplant. The receptors were sampled from a child aged 2-15 years with inherited bone marrow failure, due to receive a stem cell transplant.

This clonotype was found many times. V and J are TRBV12-3 or TRBV12-4 and TRBJ2-5; D unresolved. The CDR3 length is 13 residues. V lost 3 bases and J lost 5, with 10 bases in between. The CDR3 nucleotides are TGTGCCAGCAGTTTTTCAGTCTGGGAGACCCAGTACTTC. It encodes CASSFSVWETQYF.

This clonotype was counted ten times or more. The rearrangement links TRBV20-1 to TRBJ2-2, with D perhaps TRBD2 (5 bases). Germline-derived CDR1 and CDR2 are DFQATT and SNEGSKA (reference sequence). The CDR3 extends over 13 amino acids. Trimming left V 7 bases short and J 3 bases short, with 12 bases between. CDR3 coding DNA: TGCAGTGTTACGGACTGGGACACCGGGGAGCTGTTTTTT. Its translation: CSVTDWDTGELFF.

This clonotype was observed at least ten times. V is TRBV7-7 and J is TRBJ2-3; D is possibly TRBD2 (7 bases). V was clipped by 5 bases and J by 2 bases, with 20 bases between them. The germline gives CDR1 SSHAT, CDR2 FNYEAQ (reference sequence). CDR3 size: 17 residues. The CDR3 sequence: CASSPNRASGHTDTQYF. The DNA for the CDR3 is TGTGCCAGCAGCCCGAACAGGGCTAGCGGTCACACAGATACGCAGTATTTT.

The V and J genes are TRBV6-2 or TRBV6-3 and TRBJ2-7, with 11 bases that match TRBD1. Germline CDR1 MNHEY, CDR2 SVGEGT. The CDR3 is 14 residues long. V lost 2 bases to trimming and J lost 6 bases; unmatched junction nucleotides: 3. The CDR3 loop is CASSYGQGASEQYF. The CDR3 nucleotides read TGTGCCAGCAGTTACGGACAGGGGGCATCCGAGCAGTACTTC.

The chain joins TRBV25-1 to TRBJ1-2, with 10 positions matching TRBD1. This CDR3 has 18 residues. V dropped 1 base and J dropped 6; count of bases not matched to a gene: 14. Per the germline V gene, CDR1 is MGHDK and CDR2 is SYGVNS. DNA for the CDR3: TGTGCCAGCAGTGAATCGATGGGGACAGGGGCATTCGAGGATGGCTACACCTTC. It specifies CASSESMGTGAFEDGYTF.

This clonotype was recorded a few times. The rearrangement uses TRBV4-2 and TRBJ2-3; tentatively, D is TRBD1 (5 bases). Germline V gives CDR1 LGHNA, CDR2 YNFKEQ. The CDR3 has 14 amino acids. The V and J ends lost 5 bases and 0 bases respectively, with 9 bases between them. The CDR3 sequence is CASSNQGSTDTQYF. For the CDR3, the DNA is TGTGCCAGCAGCAACCAGGGTAGCACAGATACGCAGTATTTT.

This clonotype was seen many times. The chain joins TRBV5-1 to TRBJ2-2; TRBD1 aligns across 7 bases. Germline V gene data show CDR1 as SGHRS and CDR2 as YFSETQ. The ends lost 2 bases at V and 3 bases at J; junction bases unmatched: 4. The CDR3 is 15 amino acids. CDR3 loop: CASSLDRADTGELFF. For the CDR3, the DNA is TGCGCCAGCAGCTTAGACAGGGCGGACACCGGGGAGCTGTTTTTT.

The table lists this clonotype with a count of one. A read error may explain this, as a much larger clone is one base away. The chain is built from TRBV4-3 and TRBJ2-2; TRBD2 agrees at 11 bases. The CDR3 sequence is 16 residues long. Germline values: CDR1 LGHNA, CDR2 YSLEER. The CDR3: CTSSQDLLAGAGELFF. The CDR3 DNA follows: TGCACCAGCAGCCAAGATCTACTAGCGGGAGCCGGGGAGCTGTTTTTT.

The table lists this clonotype with many counts. The rearrangement joins TRBV12-3 or TRBV12-4 to TRBJ2-2; 7 bases match TRBD2. The ends lost 3 bases at V and 0 bases at J; junction bases unmatched: 10. The CDR3 runs to 18 residues. The CDR3 loop reads CASSFPAQGGPNTGELFF. The CDR3 region has the DNA TGTGCCAGCAGTTTCCCCGCGCAGGGAGGGCCGAACACCGGGGAGCTGTTTTTT.

CDR3 nucleotides: TGTGCCAGCAGTTTCCGGGGGGCGCGCAGCGGGGGTCCGGCCTACGAGCAGTACTTC. The encoded protein is CASSFRGARSGGPAYEQYF. The chain joins TRBV27 to TRBJ2-7; 8 positions agree with TRBD2. The junction had 18 bases not matched to a gene; V was cut back by 3 bases and J by 2 bases. In germline, CDR1 is MNHEY, CDR2 SMNVEV (reference sequence). The CDR3 is 19 residues long.

The table lists this clonotype with many counts. The rearrangement joins TRBV13 to TRBJ2-7, with D perhaps given as TRBD1 or TRBD2 (5 bases each). The CDR3 has 14 amino acids. Germline CDR1 reads PRHDT; CDR2 reads FYEKMQ (reference sequence). V gave up 3 bases and J gave up 6 bases, with 15 bases separating them. CDR3 DNA: TGTGCCAGCAGCTTCTTACTGAGAGGGGCCGAGCAGTACTTC. Its protein is CASSFLLRGAEQYF. The variable domain in full, with the rest retrieved from reference TRBV13 and TRBJ2-7, is AAGVIQSPRHLIKEKRETATLKCYPIPRHDTVYWYQQGPGQDPQFLISFYEKMQSDKGSIPDRFSAQQFSDYHSELNMSSLELGDSALYFCASSFLLRGAEQYFGPGTRLTVT.

V usage is TRBV30 and J usage is TRBJ1-4; D is perhaps TRBD1 (5 bases). From germline, CDR1 is GTSNPN and CDR2 SVGIG (reference sequence). Trimming left V 4 bases short and J 8 bases short, with 17 bases between. The CDR3 is 14 amino acids. CDR3 in amino acids: CAWKGPQAREKLFF. As DNA, the CDR3 is TGTGCCTGGAAGGGACCCCAAGCACGGGAAAAACTGTTTTTT.

At least ten counts were recorded for this clonotype. The chain carries TRBV5-1 and TRBJ2-1, with no clear D. This CDR3 has 13 amino acids. V was clipped by 0 bases and J by 2 bases, with 3 bases between them. Germline values: CDR1 SGHRS, CDR2 YFSETQ. CDR3 sequence: CASSLVPYNEQFF. The CDR3, as DNA: TGCGCCAGCAGCTTGGTTCCCTACAATGAGCAGTTCTTC.

The chain couples TRBV11-2 to TRBJ2-5; TRBD2 matches 9 bases. J lost 1 base, V lost 5 bases, and 8 bases had no gene match. Per germline, CDR1 SGHAT and CDR2 FQNNGV. This CDR3 region has 16 residues. The CDR3 DNA reads TGTGCCAGCAGCCCCCCCCCTAGCGGGACCCAAGAGACCCAGTACTTC. Translating gives CASSPPPSGTQETQYF.

There are many counts of this clonotype. V and J are TRBV27 and TRBJ2-3; 13 nucleotides line up with TRBD2. Germline CDR1 is MNHEY and CDR2 is SMNVEV (reference sequence). This CDR3 is built from 15 residues. V lost 5 bases and J lost 9; bases outside the gene matches: 8. CDR3 amino acids: CASSPPGLAGITQYF. The DNA for the CDR3 is TGTGCCAGCAGTCCCCCGGGACTAGCGGGAATCACGCAGTATTTT.

The V gene is TRBV12-3 or TRBV12-4, the J gene TRBJ2-2, with D tentatively TRBD2 (6 bases). The CDR3 loop spans 16 amino acids. V lost 4 bases and J lost 0, with 12 bases in between. Here the CDR3 DNA reads TGTGCCAGCAGTTCCTGGACTACCCCGAACACCGGGGAGCTGTTTTTT. Protein sequence: CASSSWTTPNTGELFF.

This chain connects TRBV12-3 or TRBV12-4 to TRBJ2-1, with D perhaps being TRBD1 or TRBD2 (7 bases each). The CDR3 sequence is 15 residues long. The germline V and J ends were trimmed by 5 bases and 1 base, with 12 bases remaining between them. The CDR3 reads CASSPQGGSYNEQFF. The DNA of the CDR3 is TGTGCCAGCAGTCCCCAGGGGGGGTCCTACAATGAGCAGTTCTTC.

In its sample, this clonotype was seen many times. This rearrangement joins TRBV10-2 to TRBJ2-7; a possible D gene is TRBD2 (6 bases). CDR1 is WSHSY, CDR2 SAAADI, per germline. CDR3 length: 16 amino acids. V lost 4 bases to trimming and J lost 0 bases, with 16 bases between them. CDR3 DNA: TGCGCCAGCAGTGGCGCCGGGGAGCGGGCCTCCTACGAGCAGTACTTC. Translation: CASSGAGERASYEQYF.

Many counts were recorded for this clonotype. The chain has TRBV5-1 and TRBJ2-2; D is unclear. The CDR3 loop spans 14 amino acids. CDR1 is SGHRS and CDR2 is YFSETQ in the germline V gene. V was clipped by 4 bases and J by 9 bases, with 16 bases between them. CDR3 nucleotide sequence: TGCGCCAGCAGCCCCGAAGGTGGTCGGTGGGAGCTGTTTTTT. Translated: CASSPEGGRWELFF.